A selection of T cell receptor beta chains follows, all from one sample in a study of monozygotic twins with cystic fibrosis. Assay used: immunoSEQ multiplex PCR; TCRdb lists only in-frame clones, some missing. The sample lists 20,000 to 30,000 clones; 75% to 95% were seen once. Sequencing was done on a sample of blood. The receptors originated from a girl aged 2-10 years with cystic fibrosis. The CDR3 runs from the conserved cysteine through the conserved F or W. D genes are given only for firm matches. Expanded clones get a size class; other rows say once, few or many, or leave the size out.

j_call v_call d_call clone_size cdr3_nt cdr3_aa
TRBJ2-7 TRBV19 TRBD2 - TGTGCCAGTAGTATCTCGGCTAGCGGCAACTACGAGCAGTACTTC CASSISASGNYEQYF
TRBJ2-1 TRBV25-1 TRBD2 - TGTGCCAGCAGAGGACTAGCGGGAAAGGGGGGTGGTGAGCAGTTCTTC CASRGLAGKGGGEQFF
TRBJ1-1 TRBV19 - - TGTGCCAGTAGTATAGGCTGGTTCAACACTGAAGCTTTCTTT CASSIGWFNTEAFF
TRBJ1-1 TRBV5-1 TRBD1 - TGCGCCAGCAGCTTGGGGACAGGGGTACCAATCACTGAAGCTTTCTTT CASSLGTGVPITEAFF
TRBJ2-5 TRBV7-2 - - TGTGCCAGCAGCTCTGACGAGGACAGACAAGAGACCCAGTACTTC CASSSDEDRQETQYF
TRBJ1-5 TRBV27 TRBD1 few TGTGCCAGCAGTCCAAGGACAGGGATACAGCCCCAGCATTTT CASSPRTGIQPQHF
TRBJ1-1 TRBV7-9 TRBD1 - TGTGCCAGCAGCCTAGACAGGGTTGGGGTCAACCGGGGTGAAGCTTTCTTT CASSLDRVGVNRGEAFF
TRBJ2-7 TRBV7-6 - - TGTGCCAGCAGCGTGGGAACAGGGACCTACGAGCAGTACTTC CASSVGTGTYEQYF
TRBJ1-2 TRBV19 - - TGTGCCAGTAGTATAGTGAACAGCTTCTATGGCTACACCTTC CASSIVNSFYGYTF
TRBJ2-2 TRBV10-1 TRBD1 - TGCGCCAGCAAACCCGGGACAGGGAACACCGGGGAGCTGTTTTTT CASKPGTGNTGELFF
TRBJ2-7 TRBV13 TRBD1 - TGTGCCAGCAGCCCTATAGGGACAGGGTACGAGCAGTACTTC CASSPIGTGYEQYF
TRBJ1-5 TRBV10-1 TRBD1 once TGCGCCAGCAGTGTCACGGGACAGGGTGGTTGGCCCCAGCATTTT CASSVTGQGGWPQHF
TRBJ2-5 TRBV29-1 - - TGCAGCGCCGACGGGGAGTTCGCGGAGACCCAGTACTTC CSADGEFAETQYF
TRBJ2-7 TRBV7-2 TRBD1 - TGTGCCAGCAGCCTGTATCCGGGACAGTATGACGAGCAGTACTTC CASSLYPGQYDEQYF
TRBJ2-5 TRBV5-1 - - TGCGCCAGCAGCTTAGGCGGAAGACGGATTCTGTACCAAGAGACCCAGTACTTC CASSLGGRRILYQETQYF
TRBJ2-5 TRBV4-1 - - TGCGCCAGCAGCCAGGGGGTCGGTGTGGGGACCCAGTACTTC CASSQGVGVGTQYF
TRBJ2-5 TRBV30 TRBD1 - TGTGCCTGGAGTAGGAGCCGGGACAGCTCCCAAGAGACCCAGTACTTC CAWSRSRDSSQETQYF
TRBJ1-2 TRBV6-5 - - TGTGCCAGCAGTTACTCGAGTTACACCTTC CASSYSSYTF
TRBJ2-2 TRBV6-5 - - TGTGCCAGCACCCTACGAAATCCGGACTCCGGGGAGCTGTTTTTT CASTLRNPDSGELFF
TRBJ2-5 TRBV6-5 - - TGTGCCAGCAGCCCAGGGACTTACCAAGAGACCCAGTACTTC CASSPGTYQETQYF
TRBJ1-2 TRBV6-5 TRBD1 - TGTGCCAGCAGTTACTCGGAGGGACAGCGGGTTTGCACCTTC CASSYSEGQRVCTF
TRBJ1-5 TRBV18 TRBD1 few TGTGCCAGCTCCCTGACAGGGAATAGCAATCAGCCCCAGCATTTT CASSLTGNSNQPQHF
TRBJ2-5 TRBV19 TRBD2 - TGTGCCAGTAGCCTACCTTGGGAGGGGACCCAGTACTTC CASSLPWEGTQYF
TRBJ2-1 TRBV4-3 TRBD1 - TGCGCCAGCAGCCAAGATATAAAGGGACAGGGGCTCGGCAATGAGCAGTTCTTC CASSQDIKGQGLGNEQFF
TRBJ2-7 TRBV2 - - TGTGCCAGCACGGGGCGCTACGAGCAGTACTTC CASTGRYEQYF
TRBJ2-3 TRBV19 TRBD2 - TGTGCCAGTACCCCGGACCGGGGGGGCACAGATACGCAGTATTTT CASTPDRGGTDTQYF
TRBJ2-7 TRBV6-1 TRBD1 few TGTGCCAGCAGCTCCGGGACAGGGCCCTACGAGCAGTACTTC CASSSGTGPYEQYF
TRBJ1-2 TRBV9 - - TGTGCCAGCAGCGTACAGGGGTCGAGTGGCTACACCTTC CASSVQGSSGYTF
TRBJ2-7 TRBV6-5 TRBD2 - TGTGCCAGCACGAGTTTGGGCGGGGGCTCCTACGAGCAGTACTTC CASTSLGGGSYEQYF
TRBJ2-7 TRBV4-2 - few TGTGCCAGCAGCCAAGAAGGGACGGGCGGCGGGGAGCAGTACTTC CASSQEGTGGGEQYF
TRBJ2-7 TRBV4-3 TRBD1 - TGCGCCAGCAGCCAATGGGACAGGGGGCCCTACGAGCAGTACTTC CASSQWDRGPYEQYF
TRBJ2-3 TRBV5-1 - - TGCGCCAGCAGCTTGTTGGGTACGCAGTATTTT CASSLLGTQYF
TRBJ2-6 TRBV9 - - TGTGCCAGCAGCGCATCCGGACAGAAGGGTACCGGGGCCAACGTCCTGACTTTC CASSASGQKGTGANVLTF